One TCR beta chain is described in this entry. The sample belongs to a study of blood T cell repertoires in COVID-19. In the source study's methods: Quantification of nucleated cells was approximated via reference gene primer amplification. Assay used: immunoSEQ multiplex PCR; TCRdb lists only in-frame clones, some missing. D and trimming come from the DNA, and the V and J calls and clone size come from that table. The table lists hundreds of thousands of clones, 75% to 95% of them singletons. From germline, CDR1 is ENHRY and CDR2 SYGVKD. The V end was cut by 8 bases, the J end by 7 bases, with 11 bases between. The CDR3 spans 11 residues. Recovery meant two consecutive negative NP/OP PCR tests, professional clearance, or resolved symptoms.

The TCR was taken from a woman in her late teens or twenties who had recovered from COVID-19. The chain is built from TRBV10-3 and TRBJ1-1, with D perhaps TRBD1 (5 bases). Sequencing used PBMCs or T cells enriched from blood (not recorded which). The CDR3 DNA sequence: TGTGCCATCGGGGGGGGGAATGAAGCTTTCTTT. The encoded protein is CAIGGGNEAFF.